Following are 21 T cell receptor beta chains from one sample sequenced in a study of blood T cell repertoires in COVID-19. Sequencing used immunoSEQ multiplex PCR; TCRdb keeps in-frame clones, though not all of them. The sample lists 180,000 or so clones, about 80% occurring once. Sequencing was carried out using peripheral blood. These receptors came from a human donor with acute or convalescent COVID-19. The donor label of this sample is uncertain.

The chain has TRBV7-6 and TRBJ2-1, with D hard to call. The CDR3 is 12 residues long. V was cut by 4 bases and J by 10 bases, with 11 bases left in between. Per germline, CDR1 SGHVS and CDR2 FNYEAQ. CDR3 region: CASSSTLGEQFF. CDR3 nucleotide sequence: TGTGCCAGCAGCTCGACCCTCGGGGAGCAGTTCTTC.

The sample holds one count of this clone. As DNA, the CDR3 is TGTGCCTGGAGTGAGGGGGGGCCAGAAGCTTTCTTT. Translation gives CAWSEGGPEAFF. This chain links TRBV30 with TRBJ1-1, with a tentative D call TRBD1 (6 bases). The CDR3 has 12 residues. Germline V gene sequence: CDR1 GTSNPN, CDR2 SVGIG (reference sequence). V lost 1 base to trimming and J lost 8 bases, with 11 bases between them. Full variable domain (rest looked up from reference TRBV30 and TRBJ1-1): SQTIHQWPATLVQPVGSPLSLECTVEGTSNPNLYWYRQAAGRGLQLLFYSVGIGQISSEVPQNLSASRPQDRQFILSSKKLLLSDSGFYLCAWSEGGPEAFFGQGTRLTVV.

A single count supports this clone. The J gene is TRBJ2-3, the V gene TRBV9; 7 bases match TRBD2. CDR3 length: 16 residues. V shed 0 bases, J shed 2 bases, and the junction held 6 bases outside the gene matches. The germline gives CDR1 SGDLS, CDR2 YYNGEE. DNA for the CDR3: TGTGCCAGCAGCGTAGTACACGGGAGGATCACAGATACGCAGTATTTT. Residues: CASSVVHGRITDTQYF. Combining the CDR3 with reference TRBV9 and TRBJ2-3 gives the whole variable domain DSGVTQTPKHLITATGQRVTLRCSPRSGDLSVYWYQQSLDQGLQFLIQYYNGEERAKGNILERFSAQQFPDLHSELNLSSLELGDSALYFCASSVVHGRITDTQYFGPGTRLTVL.

The J gene is TRBJ2-3, the V gene TRBV27, with a tentative D call TRBD2 (6 bases). The CDR3 covers 19 residues. Trimming stripped 4 bases from V and 1 base from J, with 24 bases between. Germline assignment: CDR1 MNHEY and CDR2 SMNVEV (reference sequence). The CDR3 bases are TGTGCCAGCAGTTCCCGGGCCACATTCCGGCAGCGGGGCACAGATACGCAGTATTTT. Translating it yields CASSSRATFRQRGTDTQYF.

The V call is TRBV5-1, the J call TRBJ2-3; possible D gene TRBD2, 6 bases. Germline CDR1 and CDR2: SGHRS and YFSETQ. Trimming shortened V by 3 bases and J by 0 bases, and 17 bases separated the two germline ends. The CDR3 totals 17 residues. CDR3 region: CASSSAYGLASTDTQYF. CDR3 bases: TGCGCCAGCAGCTCCGCTTATGGGCTAGCGAGCACAGATACGCAGTATTTT.

V usage is TRBV27 and J usage is TRBJ2-6; TRBD2 is a possible D gene (5 bases). V lost 7 bases and J lost 0, with 13 bases in between. This CDR3 contains 16 residues. Germline V gene sequence: CDR1 MNHEY, CDR2 SMNVEV (reference sequence). The CDR3 here is CASKEGMSSGANVLTF. The CDR3, as DNA: TGTGCCAGCAAAGAGGGAATGAGCTCTGGGGCCAACGTCCTGACTTTC.

This chain joins TRBV27 and TRBJ1-5, with TRBD1 matching 9 bases. The V gene end was trimmed by 10 bases and the J gene end by 4 bases; junction bases not matched to a gene: 5. Germline V CDR1 and CDR2: MNHEY, SMNVEV (reference sequence). This CDR3 spans 13 amino acids. The CDR3 DNA reads as TGTGCCACCGGCGGGACAGGGAATCAGCCCCAGCATTTT. Residues: CATGGTGNQPQHF.

The V and J genes are TRBV3-1 (or the pseudogene TRBV3-2) and TRBJ2-3, with TRBD2 matching over 8 bases. The CDR3 has 15 amino acids. The J segment lost 0 bases and the V segment lost 4 bases, leaving 3 bases of the junction unmatched. CDR1 LGHDT and CDR2 YNNKEL come from the germline V gene (reference sequence). Here the CDR3 reads CASSRLAGSTDTQYF. CDR3 nucleotides: TGTGCCAGCAGCCGGCTAGCGGGTAGCACAGATACGCAGTATTTT.

The J gene is TRBJ2-1, the V gene TRBV11-2; TRBD1 matches at 7 bases. This CDR3 region has 14 residues. J gave up 4 bases and V 3 bases, and 3 bases lay outside the gene matches. CDR1 SGHAT and CDR2 FQNNGV come from the germline V gene. The CDR3 here is CASSLGQRYNEQFF. The CDR3 region has the DNA TGTGCCAGCAGCTTGGGACAGAGGTACAATGAGCAGTTCTTC.

This sequence joins TRBV12-3 or TRBV12-4 and TRBJ1-2, with a tentative D call TRBD1 (5 bases). V lost 3 bases, J lost 4 bases, and 9 bases lay in between. The CDR3 sequence is 13 residues long. The DNA for the CDR3 is TGTGCCAGCAGTTTCGGGGGATTCTATGGCTACACCTTC. It encodes CASSFGGFYGYTF.

The DNA of the CDR3 is TGTGCCAGCAGTTCAGACTGGAATCAGCCCCAGCATTTT. Its translation is CASSSDWNQPQHF. The chain employs TRBV6-6 and TRBJ1-5; no firm D call. Germline CDR1 reads MNHNY; CDR2 reads SVGAGI (reference sequence). The V and J ends lost 4 bases and 4 bases respectively, with 8 bases between them. There are 13 residues in the CDR3.

This chain links TRBV19 with TRBJ2-7, with 9 positions matching TRBD2. The CDR3 extends over 16 amino acids. With 3 bases clipped from V and 3 bases from J, the junction kept 9 bases outside the gene matches. Per germline, CDR1 LNHDA and CDR2 SQIVND (reference sequence). CDR3 in amino acids: CASSMLRSGRSYEQYF. For the CDR3, the DNA is TGTGCCAGTAGTATGCTACGTAGCGGGAGAAGCTACGAGCAGTACTTC. Variable domain in full (rest from reference TRBV19 and TRBJ2-7): DGGITQSPKYLFRKEGQNVTLSCEQNLNHDAMYWYRQDPGQGLRLIYYSQIVNDFQKGDIAEGYSVSREKKESFPLTVTSAQKNPTAFYLCASSMLRSGRSYEQYFGPGTRLTVT.

The CDR3 loop is CASSEAGQGDLLRNSPLHF. The CDR3, as DNA: TGTGCCAGCAGTGAAGCGGGACAGGGGGACTTGCTTCGGAATTCACCCCTCCACTTT. V usage is TRBV6-1 and J usage is TRBJ1-6, with 11 bases identical to TRBD1. Germline-derived CDR1 and CDR2 are MNHNS and SASEGT. The CDR3 loop spans 19 amino acids. The V gene end was trimmed by 0 bases and the J gene end by 7 bases; junction bases not matched to a gene: 11.

In this sample, this clone turned up a few times. This chain's CDR3 is CASSIGYKRRTGNYGYTF. Here the CDR3 DNA reads TGTGCCAGTAGTATCGGATATAAGAGGAGGACAGGGAACTATGGCTACACCTTC. This rearrangement joins TRBV19 to TRBJ1-2; 8 bases are a match to TRBD1. Germline V CDR1 and CDR2: LNHDA, SQIVND (reference sequence). V lost 3 bases, J lost 2 bases, and 14 bases stayed unmatched. The CDR3 covers 18 residues.

This sequence joins TRBV6-6 and TRBJ1-1, with 9 nucleotides matching TRBD1. Trimming cost V 5 bases and J 1 base; bases outside gene matches: 11. This CDR3 is built from 17 residues. The germline V gene encodes CDR1 MNHNY and CDR2 SVGAGI (reference sequence). The CDR3 sequence is CASSPTDRGRQNTEAFF. The CDR3 region has the DNA TGTGCCAGCAGTCCGACGGACAGGGGACGCCAGAACACTGAAGCTTTCTTT.

This clone was detected only once. The gene calls are TRBV5-4 and TRBJ2-6; D is undetermined. The CDR3 runs 16 residues. V lost 0 bases and J 0 bases, leaving 7 bases between the germline ends. Per the germline V gene, CDR1 is SGHNT and CDR2 is YYREEE (reference sequence). CDR3 in DNA: TGTGCCAGCAGCTTGGGACTGACCTCTGGGGCCAACGTCCTGACTTTC. Protein product: CASSLGLTSGANVLTF.

In its sample, this clone was seen a few times. The V and J genes are TRBV7-2 and TRBJ1-1; D remains unclear. Germline CDR1 and CDR2: SGHTA and FQGNSA. CDR3 length equals 15 residues. The V gene lost 2 bases and the J gene lost 4 bases, with 14 bases spanning the gap. The CDR3 region has the DNA TGTGCCAGCAGCTTACTGGGAAGCGGGATCACTGAAGCTTTCTTT. Protein: CASSLLGSGITEAFF. Full variable domain (outside the CDR3, taken from reference TRBV7-2 and TRBJ1-1): GAGVSQSPSNKVTEKGKDVELRCDPISGHTALYWYRQSLGQGLEFLIYFQGNSAPDKSGLPSDRFSAERTGGSVSTLTIQRTQQEDSAVYLCASSLLGSGITEAFFGQGTRLTVV.

A few counts support this clone. The chain uses TRBV6-5 and TRBJ1-5, with D unclear. CDR1 MNHEY and CDR2 SVGAGI come from the germline V gene. Deletions cut 7 bases from V and 0 bases from J, with 10 bases between. CDR3 length equals 14 residues. DNA of the CDR3: TGTGCCAGCAACGGACTAAATAGCAATCAGCCCCAGCATTTT. This translates into CASNGLNSNQPQHF.

This clone occurred once. This sequence joins TRBV5-6 and TRBJ2-7, with a possible D match to TRBD1 (6 bases). Germline CDR1 and CDR2: SGHDT and YYEEEE. The V end was cut by 3 bases, the J end by 3 bases, with 10 bases between. This CDR3 contains 13 residues. CDR3 coding DNA: TGTGCCAGCAGCTGGGACACCGACTACGAGCAGTACTTC. Translation gives CASSWDTDYEQYF. Complete variable domain (other parts from reference TRBV5-6 and TRBJ2-7): DAGVTQSPTHLIKTRGQQVTLRCSPKSGHDTVSWYQQALGQGPQFIFQYYEEEERQRGNFPDRFSGHQFPNYSSELNVNALLLGDSALYLCASSWDTDYEQYFGPGTRLTVT.

V gene TRBV30 combines with J gene TRBJ1-6, with D perhaps matching TRBD1 (6 bases). Looked up from germline, CDR1 is GTSNPN and CDR2 is SVGIG (reference sequence). CDR3 length: 12 amino acids. Trimming took 4 bases from V and 10 from J, leaving 11 bases between them. DNA of the CDR3: TGTGCCTGGATCACAGGGTTATCACCCCTCCACTTT. It specifies CAWITGLSPLHF.

The V and J genes are TRBV6-5 and TRBJ2-7; TRBD2 aligns across 8 bases. Trimming removed 10 bases from V and 6 bases from J; junction bases left unmatched: 8. The V gene's germline CDR1 is MNHEY and CDR2 SVGAGI. The CDR3 length is 12 residues. CDR3 DNA sequence: TGTGCCACCCGGGGGGGGTTTGGCGAGCAGTACTTC. Its protein is CATRGGFGEQYF.